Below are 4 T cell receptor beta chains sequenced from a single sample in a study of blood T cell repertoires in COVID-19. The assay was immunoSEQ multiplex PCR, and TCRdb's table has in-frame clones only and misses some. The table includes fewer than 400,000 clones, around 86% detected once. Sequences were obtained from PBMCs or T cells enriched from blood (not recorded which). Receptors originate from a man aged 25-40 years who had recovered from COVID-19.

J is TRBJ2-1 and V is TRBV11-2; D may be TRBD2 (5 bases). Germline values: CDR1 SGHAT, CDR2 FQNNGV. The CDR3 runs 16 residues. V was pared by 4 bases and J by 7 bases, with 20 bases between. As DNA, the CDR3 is TGTGCCAGCAGCTCCCTCGGGGTGGGGTTTAGTAATGAGCAGTTCTTC. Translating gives CASSSLGVGFSNEQFF.

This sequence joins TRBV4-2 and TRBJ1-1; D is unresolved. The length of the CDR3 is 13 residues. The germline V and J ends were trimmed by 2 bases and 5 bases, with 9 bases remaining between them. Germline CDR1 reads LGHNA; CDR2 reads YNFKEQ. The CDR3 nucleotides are TGTGCCAGCAGCCAACTCGAGGGAACTGAAGCTTTCTTT. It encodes CASSQLEGTEAFF.

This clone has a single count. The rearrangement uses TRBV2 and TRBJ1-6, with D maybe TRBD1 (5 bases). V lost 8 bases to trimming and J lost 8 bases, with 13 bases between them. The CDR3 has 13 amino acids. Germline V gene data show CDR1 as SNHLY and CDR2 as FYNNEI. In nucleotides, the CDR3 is TGTGCCAGCCGGGTTCAGGGTGATTCACCCCTCCACTTT. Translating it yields CASRVQGDSPLHF.

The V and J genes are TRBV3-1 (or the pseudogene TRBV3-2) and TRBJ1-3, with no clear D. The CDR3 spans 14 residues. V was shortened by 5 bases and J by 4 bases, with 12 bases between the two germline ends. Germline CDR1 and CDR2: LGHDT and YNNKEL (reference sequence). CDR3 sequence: CASSSTVAGNTIYF. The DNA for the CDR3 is TGTGCCAGCAGCTCAACTGTCGCAGGAAACACCATATATTTT.